One T cell receptor (beta chain) is described in this entry. The assay was immunoSEQ multiplex PCR, and TCRdb's table has in-frame clones only and misses some. The sample shows around 130,000 clones, about 83% of them seen only once. The data stem from a study of blood T cell repertoires in COVID-19. CDR3 length equals 12 residues. CDR1 SEHNR and CDR2 FQNEAQ come from the germline V gene (reference sequence). With 3 bases removed from V and 3 bases from J, the gap between germline ends came to 6 bases. The chain uses TRBV7-9 and TRBJ2-7; D unresolved. The sequencing input was peripheral blood. The sequence was collected from a man between 60 and 75 years old with acute or convalescent COVID-19. The CDR3 region is CASSFEDYEQYF. CDR3 DNA: TGTGCCAGCAGCTTTGAGGACTACGAGCAGTACTTC.